This is a list of T cell receptor beta chains from one sample in a study of T cell changes during pregnancy in multiple sclerosis. TCRdb's table, derived via immunoSEQ multiplex PCR, lists solely in-frame clones and lacks some. The sample holds around 80,000 clones, under 95% seen once. The material was peripheral blood, obtained before pregnancy. All receptors come from a female donor with multiple sclerosis, enrolled in a pregnancy study. CDR3s include the opening cysteine and the closing phenylalanine or tryptophan. D genes are given only for firm matches. Size values are once, few and many counts, or a class for expanded clones, and some rows have none.

clone_size j_call d_call v_call cdr3_aa cdr3_nt
- TRBJ1-5 TRBD1 TRBV14 CASSRTGLNQPQHF TGTGCCAGCAGCCGGACAGGGCTAAATCAGCCCCAGCATTTT
- TRBJ1-2 TRBD1 TRBV25-1 CASSESAQGVYGYTF TGTGCCAGCAGTGAATCGGCGCAGGGGGTCTATGGCTACACCTTC
- TRBJ2-5 - TRBV4-1 CASSQVLGAPQETQYF TGCGCCAGCAGCCAAGTTCTGGGGGCCCCCCAAGAGACCCAGTACTTC
- TRBJ2-1 - TRBV15 CATSIRLHDRGEQFF TGTGCCACCAGCATACGACTCCATGATAGGGGTGAGCAGTTCTTC
- TRBJ1-1 - TRBV4-2 CASSQDGGAMNTEAFF TGTGCCAGCAGCCAAGATGGGGGGGCAATGAACACTGAAGCTTTCTTT
- TRBJ2-7 - TRBV7-2 CASSLEVQGRQYF TGTGCCAGCAGCTTAGAGGTACAGGGTCGGCAGTACTTC
- TRBJ1-2 TRBD1 TRBV5-1 CASSKGQANYGYTF TGCGCCAGCAGCAAAGGACAGGCTAACTATGGCTACACCTTC
- TRBJ1-1 TRBD1 TRBV11-3 CASSRQGTNTEAFF TGTGCCAGCAGTAGACAGGGGACGAACACTGAAGCTTTCTTT
- TRBJ2-1 TRBD1 TRBV27 CASSWDRPRYNEQFF TGTGCCAGCAGTTGGGACAGGCCACGTTACAATGAGCAGTTCTTC
- TRBJ2-5 - TRBV7-9 CASSFRDTQETQYF TGTGCCAGCAGCTTTCGGGACACCCAAGAGACCCAGTACTTC
- TRBJ2-1 TRBD2 TRBV29-1 CSVVRASGGYNEQFF TGCAGCGTTGTACGGGCCAGCGGGGGCTACAATGAGCAGTTCTTC
- TRBJ2-1 - TRBV27 CASSLEASSYNEQFF TGTGCCAGCAGTTTGGAGGCGAGCTCCTACAATGAGCAGTTCTTC
few TRBJ1-1 - TRBV21-1 CASSKGLGAFF TGTGCCAGCAGCAAAGGCCTCGGGGCTTTCTTT
few TRBJ1-4 TRBD1 TRBV2 CASSEPMGTGGDLEKLFF TGTGCCAGCAGTGAACCCATGGGGACAGGGGGCGACCTCGAAAAACTGTTTTTT
- TRBJ2-2 TRBD1 TRBV29-1 CSVDPQGAGELFF TGCAGCGTTGACCCACAGGGGGCCGGGGAGCTGTTTTTT
- TRBJ2-5 - TRBV18 CASSPEQQTQYF TGTGCCAGCTCACCAGAGCAACAGACCCAGTACTTC
- TRBJ2-2 - TRBV4-2 CASSRIVGELFF TGTGCCAGCAGCCGAATAGTCGGGGAGCTGTTTTTT
- TRBJ1-1 - TRBV27 CASSFSEGAEAFF TGTGCCAGCAGTTTTTCCGAGGGCGCTGAAGCTTTCTTT
once TRBJ1-2 TRBD1 TRBV19 CASSIEGAGGYTF TGTGCCAGTAGTATTGAGGGGGCAGGAGGCTACACCTTC
- TRBJ1-6 - TRBV11-3 CASSLDQDSPLHF TGTGCCAGCAGCTTAGATCAGGATTCACCCCTCCACTTT
- TRBJ2-1 TRBD2 TRBV29-1 CSVAGWVAGGPNEQFF TGCAGCGTTGCGGGGTGGGTAGCGGGGGGGCCCAATGAGCAGTTCTTC
- TRBJ1-1 - TRBV7-8 CASSLTTADTEAFF TGTGCCAGCAGCTTAACCACAGCGGACACTGAAGCTTTCTTT
- TRBJ2-5 TRBD2 TRBV9 CASSVGGLAGGLGETQYF TGTGCCAGCAGCGTAGGCGGACTAGCGGGGGGCCTGGGGGAGACCCAGTACTTC
- TRBJ1-6 - TRBV19 CASSIGDTGSPLHF TGTGCCAGTAGTATTGGGGACACGGGATCACCCCTCCACTTT
- TRBJ2-7 TRBD1 TRBV4-1 CASSHRRDRAYEQYF TGCGCCAGCAGCCACCGCCGGGACAGGGCCTACGAGCAGTACTTC
once TRBJ2-7 TRBD1 TRBV13 CASSIQGEPYEQYF TGTGCCAGCAGCATACAGGGGGAGCCCTACGAGCAGTACTTC
- TRBJ1-5 - TRBV18 CASSPIRTVTSNQPQHF TGTGCCAGCTCACCCATAAGGACAGTGACTAGCAATCAGCCCCAGCATTTT
once TRBJ2-5 - TRBV5-1 CASSILRGKETQYF TGCGCCAGCAGCATACTCCGGGGAAAAGAGACCCAGTACTTC
- TRBJ2-7 TRBD1 TRBV2 CASRRQGAFEQYF TGTGCCAGTAGAAGACAGGGGGCCTTCGAGCAGTACTTC
- TRBJ2-1 TRBD2 TRBV7-9 CASSIGLAGVDEQFF TGTGCCAGCAGCATCGGACTAGCGGGAGTTGATGAGCAGTTCTTC
- TRBJ2-3 TRBD2 TRBV19 CASSISGGAGDTQYF TGTGCCAGTAGTATTAGCGGGGGGGCCGGAGATACGCAGTATTTT
- TRBJ1-2 TRBD1 TRBV5-6 CASIGTGRNGYTF TGTGCCAGCATTGGGACAGGGCGGAATGGCTACACCTTC
once TRBJ1-5 - TRBV7-8 CASSQFRTAYSNQPQHF TGTGCCAGCAGCCAATTTCGGACAGCGTATAGCAATCAGCCCCAGCATTTT
- TRBJ1-4 - TRBV15 CATSRDGSINEKLFF TGTGCCACCAGCAGAGATGGGAGCATTAATGAAAAACTGTTTTTT
- TRBJ1-1 - TRBV6-5 CASSYSGLAEAFF TGTGCCAGCAGTTACTCCGGGTTGGCTGAAGCTTTCTTT
- TRBJ2-2 TRBD2 TRBV30 CAWDRGLAGTGELFF TGTGCCTGGGATCGAGGACTAGCGGGGACCGGGGAGCTGTTTTTT